These 15 T cell receptor beta chains were all obtained from the same sample, sequenced in a study of post-analysis software for immune sequencing data. Study findings and constraints: Relative to controls, patients had several TRBV segments at higher frequency, with TRBV5-6, TRBV5-1 and TRBV20-1 among these.

TCR beta libraries were prepared from cDNA with unique molecular identifiers. TCRdb re-analysed the PCR reads in MiXCR, keeping a single row per CDR3 protein. The table includes around 710,000 distinct CDR3 sequences, about 45% detected once. No antigen has been assigned to these receptors. Input material: blood. The receptor source for this set is a girl aged 5 to 17 with multiple sclerosis.

V usage is TRBV11-2 and J usage is TRBJ1-2, with a weak D call TRBD1 (5 bases). The CDR3 extends over 12 amino acids. Germline CDR1 is SGHAT and CDR2 is FQNNGV. V was pared by 7 bases and J by 8 bases, with 14 bases between. The CDR3 nucleotides are TGTGCCAGCACCCGCCGGGACGTCGGCTACACCTTC. It yields the protein CASTRRDVGYTF.

J is TRBJ2-5 and V is TRBV7-9, with 7 positions matching TRBD2. The trim removed 3 bases at V and 11 bases at J, leaving 6 bases unmatched. This CDR3 has 12 amino acids. Germline loops: CDR1 SEHNR, CDR2 FQNEAQ (reference sequence). The CDR3, as DNA: TGTGCCAGCAGCTTTCCAGGGAGGGCGCAGTACTTC. This encodes CASSFPGRAQYF.

This clonotype was recorded a few times. The chain employs TRBV12-3 or TRBV12-4 and TRBJ1-2; no definite D call. There are 12 residues in the CDR3. Trimming left V 7 bases short and J 9 bases short, with 15 bases between. CDR3 sequence reads: CASTLLLGSYTF. In nucleotides, the CDR3 is TGTGCCAGCACCCTCCTACTTGGGAGCTACACCTTC.

The chain is built from TRBV21-1 and TRBJ2-6; the D segment call TRBD1 is taken from the table without a DNA check. TRBV21-1 is annotated as a pseudogene. This CDR3 region has 16 residues. The CDR3 bases are TGTGCCAGCAGCAAACTTCTGTCCAGTGGGGCCAACGTCCTGACTTTC. The encoded protein is CASSKLLSSGANVLTF.

In its sample, this clonotype was seen a few times. This sequence joins TRBV20-1 and TRBJ2-3; a weak D match, TRBD2 (5 bases). The CDR3 runs 13 residues. Trimming stripped 3 bases from V and 6 bases from J, with 13 bases between. The germline CDR1 and CDR2 sequences are DFQATT and SNEGSKA (reference sequence). CDR3 DNA sequence: TGCAGTGCTAGTAGAGGAAGGAGGGATACGCAGTATTTT. Translated: CSASRGRRDTQYF.

The chain uses TRBV7-9 and TRBJ2-1; D is unclear. Germline CDR1 and CDR2: SEHNR and FQNEAQ (reference sequence). With 4 bases removed from V and 9 bases from J, the gap between germline ends came to 10 bases. The CDR3 is made up of 12 amino acids. The CDR3 nucleotides are TGTGCCAGCAGCTCATTCCCCCGTGAGCAGTTCTTC. Protein sequence: CASSSFPREQFF.

A single count supports this clonotype. The V gene is TRBV20-1, the J gene TRBJ2-5, with D possibly TRBD2 on 5 matching bases. The last part of the DNA fits TRBJ2-7 better; the J call may be wrong. The CDR3 consists of 15 residues. Germline values: CDR1 DFQATT, CDR2 SNEGSKA (reference sequence). CDR3 nucleotides: TGCAGTGCTAGAGATCCGGCCCGGGGATGGCACGAGCAGTACTTC. Amino acid sequence: CSARDPARGWHEQYF.

This clonotype was seen only a few times. The rearrangement links TRBV12-3 or TRBV12-4 to TRBJ1-5; tentative D call: TRBD1 (5 bases). V was pared by 1 base and J by 3 bases, with 10 bases between. The CDR3 spans 15 residues. The CDR3 loop is CASSLDGGFNQPQHF. The CDR3 DNA reads as TGTGCCAGCAGTTTAGACGGGGGGTTCAATCAGCCCCAGCATTTT.

V gene TRBV20-1 combines with J gene TRBJ2-3; 9 bases match TRBD2. Germline V gives CDR1 DFQATT, CDR2 SNEGSKA (reference sequence). V trimming: 7 bases; J trimming: 5 bases; junction bases outside the gene matches: 10. The CDR3 length is 14 residues. The CDR3 here is CSVGTSRTRDTQYF. The CDR3 coding sequence is TGCAGTGTAGGGACTAGCAGAACTAGAGATACGCAGTATTTT.

The chain recombines TRBV29-1 with TRBJ2-1, with TRBD2 identical over 8 bases. V was clipped by 6 bases and J by 7 bases; unmatched bases: 11. From germline, CDR1 is SQVTM and CDR2 ANQGSEA. The length of the CDR3 is 14 residues. CDR3 nucleotides: TGCAGCGTAACGGGAGGGCCAAAAGGGAATGAGCAGTTCTTC. Protein sequence: CSVTGGPKGNEQFF.

The chain has TRBV6-5 and TRBJ2-7, with 7 bases matching TRBD1. Per the germline V gene, CDR1 is MNHEY and CDR2 is SVGAGI. CDR3 length: 15 amino acids. Unmatched junction bases numbered 15, after V lost 10 bases and J lost 3 bases. The CDR3 sequence: CANQRTGLAGYEQYF. CDR3 sequence (DNA): TGTGCCAACCAAAGGACAGGTCTTGCAGGCTACGAGCAGTACTTC.

The V and J genes are TRBV27 and TRBJ2-7, with 8 nucleotides matching TRBD2. Germline V gene lookup returns CDR1 MNHEY and CDR2 SMNVEV (reference sequence). The CDR3 has 14 residues. V shed 5 bases and J 7 bases; nucleotides not matched to a gene: 10. The CDR3 region is CASSRGAGGREQYF. The CDR3 DNA follows: TGTGCCAGCAGTAGGGGGGCGGGAGGTCGGGAGCAGTACTTC.

The V and J genes are TRBV30 and TRBJ2-7; TRBD2 might be the D (7 bases). V lost 0 bases and J lost 2, with 17 bases in between. In germline, CDR1 is GTSNPN, CDR2 SVGIG (reference sequence). The CDR3 is 16 amino acids. CDR3 sequence: CAWSVQGLTLTYEQYF. The DNA for the CDR3 is TGTGCCTGGAGTGTACAGGGACTAACCCTTACCTACGAGCAGTACTTC.

This clonotype has a handful of counts. The rearrangement joins TRBV20-1 to TRBJ2-3; 9 bases line up with TRBD1. This CDR3 is 14 amino acids long. Looked up from germline, CDR1 is DFQATT and CDR2 is SNEGSKA (reference sequence). V shed 6 bases and J 5 bases; nucleotides not matched to a gene: 9. The DNA for the CDR3 is TGCAGTGCGCTAGAACAGGGGGCGCTAGATACGCAGTATTTT. Residues: CSALEQGALDTQYF.

This clonotype was found a few times. CDR3 loop: CASSLEGRATEAFF. The CDR3 DNA reads TGTGCCAGCAGCTTAGAAGGAAGGGCCACTGAAGCTTTCTTT. The genes are TRBV7-9 and TRBJ1-1, with D unclear. The germline gives CDR1 SEHNR, CDR2 FQNEAQ (reference sequence). This CDR3 region has 14 residues. V lost 1 base to trimming and J lost 4 bases, with 10 bases between them.